One sample yielded the 9 T cell receptor beta chains listed below, sequenced in a study of blood T cells in healthy people across ages. PCR was performed a second time for about 6 to 11 cycles using a sample-barcoded 5' primer and a J-beta primer mix. TCRdb redid the calling of the 5' RACE reads with MiXCR, one entry per CDR3 protein. The sample lists a few hundred thousand distinct CDR3 sequences; 25% to 30% were seen once. The material sequenced was blood. Receptors originate from a woman aged 70-85 years in good health.

This clonotype was picked up a small number of times. The CDR3 region is CASRLGTSGRLNEQFF. In DNA, the CDR3 is TGTGCCAGCAGACTAGGGACTAGCGGGAGGTTGAATGAGCAGTTCTTC. The chain is built from TRBV5-6 and TRBJ2-1; 15 positions agree with TRBD2. With V trimmed by 5 bases and J by 7 bases, 7 bases remained unmatched. Looked up from germline, CDR1 is SGHDT and CDR2 is YYEEEE. The CDR3 spans 16 residues.

This chain joins TRBV3-1 and TRBJ2-1; 7 nucleotides match TRBD1. After removal of 5 bases from V and 14 bases from J, the junction contained 12 bases not matched to a gene. CDR1 and CDR2 (germline): LGHDT, YNNKEL (reference sequence). This CDR3 is 13 amino acids long. For the CDR3, the DNA is TGTGCCAGCAGCTTTAGCACAGGGGTGGTCGAGTTCTTC. It translates to CASSFSTGVVEFF.

This clonotype was picked up a small number of times. The chain is built from TRBV6-1 and TRBJ1-4; D uncertain. V gave up 6 bases and J gave up 8 bases, with 19 bases separating them. The CDR3 runs to 15 residues. From germline, CDR1 is MNHNS and CDR2 SASEGT. CDR3 in DNA: TGTGCCAGCAGACGAACGGAGGGTTTAGGGGAAAAACTGTTTTTT. Translating gives CASRRTEGLGEKLFF.

This clonotype was observed a few times. The rearrangement joins TRBV10-3 to TRBJ2-5, with a possible D match to TRBD1 (7 bases). With the DNA end fitting TRBJ2-1 better, the J assignment may be wrong. The CDR3 loop spans 18 amino acids. From germline, CDR1 is ENHRY and CDR2 SYGVKD. The CDR3 DNA follows: TGTGCCATCAGCCTCCCGGAGGGGGCTGGGCTACCTTACAATGAGCAGTTCTTC. Translating gives CAISLPEGAGLPYNEQFF.

Concerning this clonotype itself: One base away lies a much larger clone, so this may be a sequencing read error. The genes are TRBV12-3 or TRBV12-4 and TRBJ2-2, with D hard to call. V lost 6 bases to trimming and J lost 2 bases, with 7 bases between them. The CDR3 extends over 13 amino acids. The DNA for the CDR3 is TGTGCCAGCAGCAACCAAAACACCGGGGAGCTGTTTTTT. Translating it yields CASSNQNTGELFF.

The chain employs TRBV6-6 and TRBJ2-5; 7 positions match TRBD2. The ends lost 6 bases at V and 5 bases at J; junction bases unmatched: 6. CDR3 length equals 13 residues. Germline CDR1 MNHNY, CDR2 SVGAGI (reference sequence). The CDR3 nucleotides are TGTGCCAGCAGCCGCGGGAGAAGCGAGACCCAGTACTTC. It encodes CASSRGRSETQYF.

The chain couples TRBV19 to TRBJ1-4; possible D gene TRBD1, 6 bases. The CDR3 is made up of 15 amino acids. V lost 5 bases to trimming and J lost 0 bases, with 10 bases between them. CDR1 LNHDA and CDR2 SQIVND come from the germline V gene (reference sequence). This chain's CDR3 is CASSQNRATNEKLFF. As DNA, the CDR3 is TGTGCCAGTAGTCAAAACAGGGCAACTAATGAAAAACTGTTTTTT.

The rearrangement joins TRBV29-1 to TRBJ2-5; tentatively, D is TRBD1 (6 bases). Germline CDR1 and CDR2: SQVTM and ANQGSEA. With 7 bases removed from V and 2 bases from J, the gap between germline ends came to 11 bases. The CDR3 spans 12 residues. The DNA for the CDR3 is TGCAGCGGTCAGGGGCCGCAAGAGACCCAGTACTTC. Protein sequence: CSGQGPQETQYF.

This chain connects TRBV5-1 to TRBJ1-1; D is uncertain. Germline values: CDR1 SGHRS, CDR2 YFSETQ. The V and J ends lost 0 bases and 4 bases respectively, with 10 bases between them. This CDR3 region has 14 residues. The CDR3, as DNA: TGCGCCAGCAGCTTGGAGGGCTCGAGCACTGAAGCTTTCTTT. Its protein is CASSLEGSSTEAFF.